These 32 T cell receptor beta chains share one sample of origin, sequenced in a study of cytomegalovirus exposure and HLA in healthy donors. PCR was performed using 60 Vbeta and 13 Jbeta primers. The repertoire was sequenced with immunoSEQ multiplex PCR; TCRdb's copy has only in-frame clones and lacks some. This sample has 65,000 to 100,000 clones; almost 80% occur once, and the top ten carry around 6%. Sequencing input: PBMCs. All receptors come from a female donor in good health and CMV-seronegative.

This chain connects TRBV7-2 to TRBJ2-7; 9 nucleotides agree with TRBD1. CDR3 length: 16 amino acids. J gave up 1 base and V 5 bases, and 9 bases lay outside the gene matches. Germline V gene lookup returns CDR1 SGHTA and CDR2 FQGNSA. CDR3 amino acids: CASSRGTGRGSYEQYF. CDR3 bases: TGTGCCAGCAGCCGAGGGACAGGGCGGGGGTCCTACGAGCAGTACTTC.

This chain uses TRBV4-2 with TRBJ1-1; TRBD1 matches at 7 bases. CDR1 and CDR2 from the germline V gene are LGHNA and YNFKEQ. The J segment lost 0 bases and the V segment lost 1 base, leaving 5 bases of the junction unmatched. The CDR3 runs to 16 residues. The CDR3 nucleotides are TGTGCCAGCAGCCAAGTCGGGACAGCCATGAACACTGAAGCTTTCTTT. Amino acids: CASSQVGTAMNTEAFF.

Details on this clone: Other DNA sequences in the same sample also yield this CDR3. This sequence joins TRBV19 and TRBJ1-2; D possibly corresponds to TRBD1 (6 bases). The CDR3 loop spans 11 amino acids. Trimming took off 6 bases at V and 4 bases at J, with 6 bases between the two ends. Germline V gene data show CDR1 as LNHDA and CDR2 as SQIVND (reference sequence). CDR3 protein: CASRDSYGYTF. For the CDR3, the DNA is TGTGCCAGTAGGGACAGCTATGGCTACACCTTC.

V is TRBV7-8 and J is TRBJ2-5; D might be TRBD2 (6 bases). V was clipped by 1 base and J by 2 bases, with 14 bases between them. This CDR3 is 16 amino acids long. From germline, CDR1 is SGHVS and CDR2 FQNEAQ. The CDR3 reads CASSLGQRAGQETQYF. As DNA, the CDR3 is TGTGCCAGCAGCTTAGGCCAGCGGGCGGGGCAAGAGACCCAGTACTTC.

This chain links TRBV13 with TRBJ2-7, with D unclear. V lost 4 bases, J lost 6 bases, and 13 bases lay in between. CDR3 size: 13 residues. CDR1 and CDR2 (germline): PRHDT, FYEKMQ (reference sequence). This CDR3 reads CASSSLLGGEQYF. Written as DNA, the CDR3 is TGTGCCAGCAGCTCGTTACTTGGCGGCGAGCAGTACTTC.

The chain links TRBV19 to TRBJ1-5; 9 nucleotides line up with TRBD1. CDR3 length: 15 residues. V shed 8 bases, J shed 7 bases, and the junction held 12 bases outside the gene matches. Germline V CDR1 and CDR2: LNHDA, SQIVND (reference sequence). CDR3 in amino acids: CASEPGQGLSQPQHF. DNA of the CDR3: TGTGCCAGTGAACCGGGACAGGGTTTGTCGCAGCCCCAGCATTTT.

V usage is TRBV10-1 and J usage is TRBJ2-2, with D perhaps TRBD1 (5 bases). CDR1 is WNHNN and CDR2 is SYGVQD in the germline V gene (reference sequence). CDR3 length equals 14 residues. V lost 1 base, J lost 5 bases, and 8 bases lay in between. The DNA of the CDR3 is TGCGCCAGCAGTGAGTACAGGCCAACCGGGGAGCTGTTTTTT. Translating it yields CASSEYRPTGELFF.

The chain links TRBV7-6 to TRBJ1-6; D perhaps matches TRBD1 (6 bases). The CDR3 contains 15 residues. CDR1 and CDR2 (germline): SGHVS, FNYEAQ. V was cut by 5 bases and J by 7 bases, with 15 bases left in between. The CDR3, as DNA: TGTGCCAGCAGCGTAACCGCAGGGGCGAATTCACCCCTCCACTTT. Translating gives CASSVTAGANSPLHF.

The chain is built from TRBV2 and TRBJ2-7, with 7 bases lining up with TRBD1. CDR1 and CDR2 from the germline V gene are SNHLY and FYNNEI. This CDR3 is 15 amino acids long. V trimming: 5 bases; J trimming: 2 bases; junction bases outside the gene matches: 9. CDR3 residues: CASSLPRGQAYEQYF. DNA for the CDR3: TGTGCCAGCAGTCTCCCTAGGGGGCAGGCCTACGAGCAGTACTTC.

The table lists this clone with a few counts. This chain uses TRBV4-3 with TRBJ2-5, with TRBD1 identical over 11 bases. This CDR3 contains 15 residues. V was clipped by 1 base and J by 4 bases; unmatched bases: 2. The germline V gene has CDR1 LGHNA and CDR2 YSLEER. This CDR3 is CASSQGGQGVETQYF. In DNA form, the CDR3 reads TGCGCCAGCAGCCAAGGGGGACAGGGGGTAGAGACCCAGTACTTC.

This rearrangement joins TRBV4-2 to TRBJ2-7; 8 positions match TRBD1. Trimming at V came to 1 base and at J to 4 bases, leaving 3 bases not matched to a gene. The CDR3 is made up of 14 amino acids. Germline CDR1 reads LGHNA; CDR2 reads YNFKEQ. The DNA for the CDR3 is TGTGCCAGCAGCCAAGGGCAGGGGGCTTACGAGCAGTACTTC. It yields the protein CASSQGQGAYEQYF.

The chain carries TRBV7-8 and TRBJ2-7; D is ambiguous. Germline CDR1 and CDR2: SGHVS and FQNEAQ. The CDR3 loop spans 14 amino acids. Deletions cut 1 base from V and 2 bases from J, with 9 bases between. The DNA for the CDR3 is TGTGCCAGCAGCTTAGGTCGGGTGGCCTACGAGCAGTACTTC. Its protein is CASSLGRVAYEQYF.

The CDR3 nucleotides read TGTGCCAGCACCGATGGGGGGGCAACTAATGAAAAACTGTTTTTT. Its translation: CASTDGGATNEKLFF. The chain carries TRBV6-6 and TRBJ1-4, with D possibly matching TRBD1 (5 bases). Germline-derived CDR1 and CDR2 are MNHNY and SVGAGI (reference sequence). The CDR3 has 15 residues. The V gene lost 7 bases and the J gene lost 0 bases, with 12 bases spanning the gap.

V and J are TRBV5-1 and TRBJ2-5, with 7 bases identical to TRBD1. From germline, CDR1 is SGHRS and CDR2 YFSETQ. This CDR3 contains 14 residues. V gave up 4 bases and J gave up 3 bases; unmatched junction bases: 6. The chain's CDR3 is CASSLYRGEETQYF. The CDR3 DNA reads as TGCGCCAGCAGCCTCTACAGGGGAGAAGAGACCCAGTACTTC.

This clone was found once. CDR3 protein: CASSKAPSYNEQFF. The CDR3 nucleotides read TGCGCCAGCAGCAAAGCGCCATCCTACAATGAGCAGTTCTTC. The chain joins TRBV5-1 to TRBJ2-1; D is uncertain. V dropped 4 bases and J dropped 1 base, with 9 bases sitting between them. The length of the CDR3 is 14 residues. CDR1 and CDR2 (germline): SGHRS, YFSETQ.

V and J are TRBV28 and TRBJ1-5; possibly TRBD1 for D (5 bases). The V end was cut by 4 bases, the J end by 2 bases, with 15 bases between. The CDR3 spans 16 residues. Germline V lookup: CDR1 MDHEN, CDR2 SYDVKM. CDR3 DNA: TGTGCCAGCAGTTCCTCTCAGGGAAAGGGCAATCAGCCCCAGCATTTT. This encodes CASSSSQGKGNQPQHF.

The chain is built from TRBV10-2 and TRBJ1-6, with 7 positions matching TRBD1. V lost 3 bases and J lost 0; bases outside the gene matches: 2. This CDR3 comprises 16 residues. The germline V gene encodes CDR1 WSHSY and CDR2 SAAADI. Written as DNA, the CDR3 is TGCGCCAGCAGTGACCGGGACAGCTCCTATAATTCACCCCTCCACTTT. Protein product: CASSDRDSSYNSPLHF.

This clone was picked up a small number of times. The chain is built from TRBV7-9 and TRBJ1-5; weak D call: TRBD1 (6 bases). The CDR3 covers 16 residues. Trimming stripped 5 bases from V and 1 base from J, with 15 bases between. The germline gives CDR1 SEHNR, CDR2 FQNEAQ (reference sequence). CDR3 amino acids: CASSPSGGQSNQPQHF. The CDR3 bases are TGTGCCAGCAGCCCCTCGGGGGGGCAAAGCAATCAGCCCCAGCATTTT.

V is TRBV11-2 and J is TRBJ2-1; D gene ambiguous. CDR1 and CDR2 (germline): SGHAT, FQNNGV. This CDR3 spans 15 amino acids. Trimming took 2 bases from V and 5 from J, leaving 13 bases between them. For the CDR3, the DNA is TGTGCCAGCAGCTTAATAACCAACGCGGACAATGAGCAGTTCTTC. Its protein is CASSLITNADNEQFF.

The rearrangement links TRBV27 to TRBJ2-7; 8 bases agree with TRBD2. Germline CDR1 reads MNHEY; CDR2 reads SMNVEV (reference sequence). V dropped 2 bases and J dropped 2; count of bases not matched to a gene: 2. The CDR3 runs to 14 residues. In nucleotides, the CDR3 is TGTGCCAGCAGTTTAGCGGGAGGTACCTACGAGCAGTACTTC. Translated, it gives CASSLAGGTYEQYF.

This clone was seen a few times. The chain combines TRBV5-1 with TRBJ1-2, with TRBD1 matching over 9 bases. The CDR3 spans 14 residues. Per germline, CDR1 SGHRS and CDR2 YFSETQ. V was pared by 0 bases and J by 8 bases, with 5 bases of the junction left unmatched. This CDR3 is CASSLAGQGMGYTF. The CDR3 coding sequence is TGCGCCAGCAGCTTGGCCGGACAGGGGATGGGCTACACCTTC.

This clone was recorded only once. CDR3 sequence reads: CASSLGGLSSYEQYF. The CDR3 coding sequence is TGTGCCAGCAGTTTGGGGGGGTTGAGCTCCTACGAGCAGTACTTC. V usage is TRBV28 and J usage is TRBJ2-7; 7 bases agree with TRBD2. Germline V gene lookup returns CDR1 MDHEN and CDR2 SYDVKM. This CDR3 is 15 amino acids long. Trimming took 3 bases from V and 0 from J; bases not matched to a gene: 5.

The rearrangement links TRBV6-5 to TRBJ2-7, with 8 bases lining up with TRBD1. Germline assignment: CDR1 MNHEY and CDR2 SVGAGI. The V and J ends lost 5 bases and 6 bases, in that order; junction bases with no gene match: 9. The CDR3 has 14 residues. CDR3 residues: CASSTMTGAREQYF. CDR3 coding DNA: TGTGCCAGCAGTACCATGACAGGGGCTCGCGAGCAGTACTTC.

The V and J genes are TRBV5-1 and TRBJ2-7; TRBD1 aligns across 9 bases. This CDR3 contains 14 residues. J lost 5 bases, V lost 4 bases, and 7 bases had no gene match. The V gene's germline CDR1 is SGHRS and CDR2 YFSETQ. The CDR3 DNA follows: TGCGCCAGCAGCCCACGGGACAGGGAAGACGAGCAGTACTTC. Protein: CASSPRDREDEQYF.

The chain carries TRBV7-9 and TRBJ1-2; 11 bases fit TRBD1. The V segment lost 3 bases and the J segment 0 bases; nucleotides outside the gene matches: 12. Germline V gene data show CDR1 as SEHNR and CDR2 as FQNEAQ (reference sequence). CDR3 size: 19 residues. CDR3 loop: CASSFSYRGQGGANYGYTF. Here the CDR3 DNA reads TGTGCCAGCAGCTTTTCCTATAGGGGACAGGGGGGAGCTAACTATGGCTACACCTTC.

The rearrangement uses TRBV2 and TRBJ1-1, with 8 bases matching TRBD1. The CDR3 consists of 14 residues. Germline V gives CDR1 SNHLY, CDR2 FYNNEI. With 6 bases clipped from V and 3 bases from J, the junction kept 6 bases outside the gene matches. The CDR3 spells CASRNRGGDTEAFF. DNA for the CDR3: TGTGCCAGCAGGAACAGGGGGGGGGACACTGAAGCTTTCTTT.

The V gene is TRBV14, the J gene TRBJ2-7, with 8 bases aligning to TRBD2. Trimming took 0 bases from V and 6 from J; bases not matched to a gene: 1. The germline V gene encodes CDR1 SGHDN and CDR2 FVKESK. The CDR3 extends over 13 amino acids. The CDR3 sequence is CASSQDRGGEQYF. In DNA form, the CDR3 reads TGTGCCAGCAGCCAAGACCGGGGGGGCGAGCAGTACTTC.

The chain employs TRBV9 and TRBJ1-1, with TRBD1 as a possible D gene (5 bases). V lost 3 bases, J lost 1 base, and 7 bases lay in between. CDR1 and CDR2 from the germline V gene are SGDLS and YYNGEE. The length of the CDR3 is 13 residues. The CDR3 DNA reads TGTGCCAGCAGCGCGGGGGGGAACACTGAAGCTTTCTTT. Protein product: CASSAGGNTEAFF. Complete variable domain (other parts from reference TRBV9 and TRBJ1-1): DSGVTQTPKHLITATGQRVTLRCSPRSGDLSVYWYQQSLDQGLQFLIQYYNGEERAKGNILERFSAQQFPDLHSELNLSSLELGDSALYFCASSAGGNTEAFFGQGTRLTVV.

This sequence joins TRBV5-4 and TRBJ1-4; a weak D match, TRBD1 (5 bases). Trimming cost V 4 bases and J 0 bases, with 10 bases left between them. The CDR3 runs to 15 residues. Germline V gene data show CDR1 as SGHNT and CDR2 as YYREEE (reference sequence). CDR3 residues: CASSPDSATNEKLFF. The CDR3 DNA is TGTGCCAGCAGCCCCGACAGTGCAACTAATGAAAAACTGTTTTTT.

The chain uses TRBV7-9 and TRBJ2-7, with TRBD1 as a possible D gene (5 bases). V was clipped by 4 bases and J by 3 bases, with 13 bases between them. This CDR3 region has 14 residues. Germline V lookup: CDR1 SEHNR, CDR2 FQNEAQ (reference sequence). In DNA, the CDR3 is TGTGCCAGCAGCTACTGGGGTAGGGGCTACGAGCAGTACTTC. It yields the protein CASSYWGRGYEQYF.

The rearrangement uses TRBV9 and TRBJ1-2; 8 bases fit TRBD1. V lost 1 base and J lost 4; bases outside the gene matches: 6. CDR1 is SGDLS, CDR2 YYNGEE, per germline. The CDR3 consists of 15 residues. CDR3 amino acids: CASSVRPGGSYGYTF. In DNA, the CDR3 is TGTGCCAGCAGCGTAAGGCCAGGGGGCAGCTATGGCTACACCTTC.

V and J are TRBV15 and TRBJ1-2; D may be TRBD1 (5 bases). The V end lost 3 bases, the J end lost 6 bases, and 14 bases lay between the germline ends. This CDR3 region has 14 residues. CDR1 LNHNV and CDR2 YYDKDF come from the germline V gene (reference sequence). CDR3 sequence: CATSRIGRTHGYTF. In DNA, the CDR3 is TGTGCCACCAGCAGGATAGGACGGACACATGGCTACACCTTC.